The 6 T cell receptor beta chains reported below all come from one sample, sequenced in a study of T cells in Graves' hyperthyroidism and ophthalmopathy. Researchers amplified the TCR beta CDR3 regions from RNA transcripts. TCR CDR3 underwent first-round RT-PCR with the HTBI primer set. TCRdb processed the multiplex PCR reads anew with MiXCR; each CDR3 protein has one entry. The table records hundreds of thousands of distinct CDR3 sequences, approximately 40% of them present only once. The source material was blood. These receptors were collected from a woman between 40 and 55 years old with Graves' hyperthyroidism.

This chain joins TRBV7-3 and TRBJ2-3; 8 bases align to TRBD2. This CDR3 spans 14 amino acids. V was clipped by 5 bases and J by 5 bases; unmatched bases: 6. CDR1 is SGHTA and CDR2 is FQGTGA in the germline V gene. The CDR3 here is CASSEIAGRDTQYF. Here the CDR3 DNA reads TGTGCCAGCAGCGAGATAGCGGGAAGAGATACGCAGTATTTT.

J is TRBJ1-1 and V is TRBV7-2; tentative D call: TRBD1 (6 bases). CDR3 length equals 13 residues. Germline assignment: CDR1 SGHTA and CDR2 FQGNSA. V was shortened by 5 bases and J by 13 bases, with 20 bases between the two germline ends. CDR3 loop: CASSQSSPQGGFF. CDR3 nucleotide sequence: TGTGCCAGCAGCCAGTCGAGCCCCCAAGGGGGTTTCTTT.

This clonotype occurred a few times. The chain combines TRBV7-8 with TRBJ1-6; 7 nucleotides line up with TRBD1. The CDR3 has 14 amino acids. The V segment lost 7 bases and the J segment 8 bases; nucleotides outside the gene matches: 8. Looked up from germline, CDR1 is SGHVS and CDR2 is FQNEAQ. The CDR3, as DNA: TGTGCCAGCAACCCGACAGGGATGGATTCACCCCTCCACTTT. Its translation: CASNPTGMDSPLHF.

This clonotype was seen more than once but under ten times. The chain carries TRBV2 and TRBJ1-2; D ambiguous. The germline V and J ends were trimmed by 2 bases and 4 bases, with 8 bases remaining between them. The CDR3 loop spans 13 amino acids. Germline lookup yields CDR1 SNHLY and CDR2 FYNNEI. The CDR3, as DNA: TGTGCCAGCAGTGAACGGCAGCTCTATGGCTACACCTTC. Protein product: CASSERQLYGYTF.

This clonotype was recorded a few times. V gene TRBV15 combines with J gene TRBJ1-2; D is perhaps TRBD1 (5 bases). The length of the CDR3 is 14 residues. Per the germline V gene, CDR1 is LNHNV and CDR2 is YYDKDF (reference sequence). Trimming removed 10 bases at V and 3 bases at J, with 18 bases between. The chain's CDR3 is CASSSSGFDYGYTF. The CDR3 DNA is TGTGCCAGCAGTTCCTCAGGGTTTGACTATGGCTACACCTTC.

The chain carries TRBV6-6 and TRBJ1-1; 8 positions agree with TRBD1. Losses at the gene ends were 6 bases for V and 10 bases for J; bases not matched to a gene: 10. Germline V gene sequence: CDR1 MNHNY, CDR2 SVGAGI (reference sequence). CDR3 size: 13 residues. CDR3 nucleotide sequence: TGTGCCAGCAGGCCGAAAGGGACAGGTTCAGCTTTCTTT. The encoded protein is CASRPKGTGSAFF.